This TCR beta chain is drawn from a study of shared clonotypes between healthy human individuals. Study outcomes and limitations: Generation probability values for non-shared clonotypes were lower than those for clonotypes shared by all four donors. Few donors restricted represented genetic and exposure-history diversity.

Genomic DNA from each subset was divided evenly over several immunoSEQ plates. Authors' analysis steps: With immunoSEQ giving junction-only sequences and no quality scores, filtering differed. Repertoires were generated with immunoSEQ multiplex PCR, while TCRdb's copy carries only in-frame clones and drops some. V, J and clone size were drawn from that table, and D and trimming were deduced from the DNA. The sample lists some 1,600,000 clones, around 98% occurring once. This CDR3 has 14 amino acids. V was pared by 2 bases and J by 0 bases, with 6 bases between. Germline-derived CDR1 and CDR2 are SGHTA and FQGNSA. This clone was detected once. Its antigen is not known.

The material sequenced was naive CD4+ T cells sorted from blood. Noted subset: CD45RA+ positively selected. This chain joins TRBV7-2 and TRBJ2-3; D remains ambiguous. The receptor was derived from a man under 40 in good health. CDR3 bases: TGTGCCAGCAGCTTACCGCGAAGCACAGATACGCAGTATTTT. The encoded protein is CASSLPRSTDTQYF.